These T cell receptor beta chains were read from a single sample in a study of T cell responses to AZD1222 COVID-19 vaccine. The protocol was immunoSEQ multiplex PCR, while the TCRdb copy is restricted to in-frame clones and leaves out a portion. The sample has about 160,000 clones; 88% are singletons. Sample: peripheral blood, taken 28 days after the second AZD1222 dose. The origin of the receptors is an adult who received the AZD1222 COVID-19 vaccine. The CDR3 runs from the conserved cysteine through the conserved F or W. Each record gives: clone size, D gene, J gene, V gene, CDR3 DNA, CDR3 protein. D genes are given only for firm matches. Clone size is shown for a subset of rows, as once, few, many or a class of expanded clone.

clone_size: -; d_call: TRBD2; j_call: TRBJ2-7; v_call: TRBV18; cdr3_nt: TGTGCCAGCTCCGGGACTGCTAGCGGGGCCTCGAGGGAGCAGTACTTC; cdr3_aa: CASSGTASGASREQYF
clone_size: -; d_call: -; j_call: TRBJ1-5; v_call: TRBV15; cdr3_nt: TGTGCCACCAGCAGAGCTAGCGGCAGAGGTCATCAGCCCCAGCATTTT; cdr3_aa: CATSRASGRGHQPQHF
clone_size: -; d_call: TRBD1; j_call: TRBJ1-2; v_call: TRBV7-8; cdr3_nt: TGTGCCAGCAGCTTAGGGGTGTCGACAGGGGAGGGCTATGGCTACACCTTC; cdr3_aa: CASSLGVSTGEGYGYTF
clone_size: once; d_call: -; j_call: TRBJ2-7; v_call: TRBV3-1/TRBV3-2; cdr3_nt: TGTGCCAGCAGCCCCTTTTTGAGGGGAGAGCAGTACTTC; cdr3_aa: CASSPFLRGEQYF
clone_size: -; d_call: -; j_call: TRBJ1-3; v_call: TRBV3-1/TRBV3-2; cdr3_nt: TGTGCCAGCAGCCAGAGCTCTGGAAACACCATATATTTT; cdr3_aa: CASSQSSGNTIYF
clone_size: -; d_call: -; j_call: TRBJ2-1; v_call: TRBV30; cdr3_nt: TGTGCCTGGAGTCCTAGGGATGAGCAGTTCTTC; cdr3_aa: CAWSPRDEQFF
clone_size: -; d_call: -; j_call: TRBJ1-4; v_call: TRBV6-5; cdr3_nt: TGTGCCAGCAGTTCCCATCCCAGGGTGGATGAAAAACTGTTTTTT; cdr3_aa: CASSSHPRVDEKLFF
clone_size: -; d_call: -; j_call: TRBJ1-3; v_call: TRBV6-6; cdr3_nt: TGTGCCAGCAGTTACAGGACTCAGGGGACGGGAAACACCATATATTTT; cdr3_aa: CASSYRTQGTGNTIYF
clone_size: -; d_call: -; j_call: TRBJ2-7; v_call: TRBV5-1; cdr3_nt: TGCGCCAGCAGCCGTAACAGGGAAGGCGAGCAGTACTTC; cdr3_aa: CASSRNREGEQYF
clone_size: -; d_call: -; j_call: TRBJ1-4; v_call: TRBV29-1; cdr3_nt: TGCAGCTCAGGGGACTCCGGGAAACTGTTTTTT; cdr3_aa: CSSGDSGKLFF
clone_size: -; d_call: -; j_call: TRBJ2-5; v_call: TRBV6-5; cdr3_nt: TGTGCCAGCAGCCAGCGGAGGGAAGAGACCCAGTACTTC; cdr3_aa: CASSQRREETQYF
clone_size: -; d_call: -; j_call: TRBJ1-1; v_call: TRBV29-1; cdr3_nt: TGCAGCGTTGAATACTTGAACACTGAAGCTTTCTTT; cdr3_aa: CSVEYLNTEAFF
clone_size: -; d_call: -; j_call: TRBJ1-2; v_call: TRBV7-9; cdr3_nt: TGTGCCAGCAGCCAAGACACGGTCGGTGGCTACACCTTC; cdr3_aa: CASSQDTVGGYTF
clone_size: -; d_call: TRBD1; j_call: TRBJ1-1; v_call: TRBV5-6; cdr3_nt: TGTGCCAGCAGCTTGGATTCTCGACAGGGAGGATGGACTGAAGCTTTCTTT; cdr3_aa: CASSLDSRQGGWTEAFF
clone_size: -; d_call: -; j_call: TRBJ1-2; v_call: TRBV5-4; cdr3_nt: TGTGCCAGCAGCTTGGTTGGTAGACTCTATGGCTACACCTTC; cdr3_aa: CASSLVGRLYGYTF
clone_size: -; d_call: -; j_call: TRBJ1-1; v_call: TRBV30; cdr3_nt: TGTGCCTGGAGTCTATCCGGCAGTGGCACTGAAGCTTTCTTT; cdr3_aa: CAWSLSGSGTEAFF
clone_size: -; d_call: -; j_call: TRBJ1-2; v_call: TRBV5-1; cdr3_nt: TGCGCCAGCAGGGACACCTCGAACTATGGCTACACCTTC; cdr3_aa: CASRDTSNYGYTF
clone_size: -; d_call: -; j_call: TRBJ2-1; v_call: TRBV18; cdr3_nt: TGTGCCAGCTCACCAAGGAGAGATGAGCAGTTCTTC; cdr3_aa: CASSPRRDEQFF
clone_size: -; d_call: -; j_call: TRBJ2-2; v_call: TRBV6-5; cdr3_nt: TGTGCCACAAACCTACAGGGGGAGGGCACCGGGGAGCTGTTTTTT; cdr3_aa: CATNLQGEGTGELFF
clone_size: -; d_call: -; j_call: TRBJ2-1; v_call: TRBV30; cdr3_nt: TGTGCCTGGACCTCGGGGGTACGGGGTTATGAGCAGTTCTTC; cdr3_aa: CAWTSGVRGYEQFF
clone_size: once; d_call: -; j_call: TRBJ1-5; v_call: TRBV30; cdr3_nt: TGTGCCTGGAGTGTAAGAGGGACTAGTGGCAATCAGCCCCAGCATTTT; cdr3_aa: CAWSVRGTSGNQPQHF
clone_size: -; d_call: TRBD1; j_call: TRBJ1-1; v_call: TRBV2; cdr3_nt: TGTGCCAGCAGCGGGACAGGCGGCACTGAAGCTTTCTTT; cdr3_aa: CASSGTGGTEAFF
clone_size: -; d_call: TRBD1; j_call: TRBJ1-5; v_call: TRBV6-5; cdr3_nt: TGTGCCAGCAGAGCGGACAGGGTAAGCAATCAGCCCCAGCATTTT; cdr3_aa: CASRADRVSNQPQHF
clone_size: -; d_call: -; j_call: TRBJ1-1; v_call: TRBV2; cdr3_nt: TGTGCCACTTATCAGGGGACTGAAGCTTTCTTT; cdr3_aa: CATYQGTEAFF
clone_size: -; d_call: TRBD1; j_call: TRBJ1-4; v_call: TRBV9; cdr3_nt: TGTGCCAGCAGCCTTGACAGGGGTGGGGAAAAACTGTTTTTT; cdr3_aa: CASSLDRGGEKLFF
clone_size: few; d_call: TRBD2; j_call: TRBJ2-1; v_call: TRBV2; cdr3_nt: TGTGCCAGCAGTAGACTAGCGGGGGATTACAATGAGCAGTTCTTC; cdr3_aa: CASSRLAGDYNEQFF
clone_size: -; d_call: TRBD1; j_call: TRBJ1-2; v_call: TRBV7-9; cdr3_nt: TGTGCCAGCAGACAGGACAGGAACTATGGCTACACCTTC; cdr3_aa: CASRQDRNYGYTF
clone_size: -; d_call: -; j_call: TRBJ1-2; v_call: TRBV4-3; cdr3_nt: TGCGCCAGCAGCTTTAGCAGGAGGGATGGCTACACCTTC; cdr3_aa: CASSFSRRDGYTF
clone_size: -; d_call: -; j_call: TRBJ2-1; v_call: TRBV6-4; cdr3_nt: TGTGCCAGCAGTGAGTGGCAGGGAGAAGGTGAGCAGTTCTTC; cdr3_aa: CASSEWQGEGEQFF
clone_size: -; d_call: -; j_call: TRBJ1-1; v_call: TRBV7-8; cdr3_nt: TGTGCCAGCAGCTTAGCAACTCTTGGGATTAACACTGAAGCTTTCTTT; cdr3_aa: CASSLATLGINTEAFF
clone_size: -; d_call: -; j_call: TRBJ2-6; v_call: TRBV4-1; cdr3_nt: TGCGCCAGCAAACTCGGGTGGGCCAACTCTGGGGCCAACGTCCTGACTTTC; cdr3_aa: CASKLGWANSGANVLTF
clone_size: -; d_call: -; j_call: TRBJ1-2; v_call: TRBV30; cdr3_nt: TGTGCCTGGAGTCCCACAGGGACCTATGGCTACACCTTC; cdr3_aa: CAWSPTGTYGYTF
clone_size: -; d_call: -; j_call: TRBJ1-5; v_call: TRBV27; cdr3_nt: TGTGCCACCGCCCCAGGGGTTAGCAATCAGCCCCAGCATTTT; cdr3_aa: CATAPGVSNQPQHF
clone_size: -; d_call: -; j_call: TRBJ2-3; v_call: TRBV4-3; cdr3_nt: TGCGCCAGCAGCCAACTCTTAGACTGGACAGATACGCAGTATTTT; cdr3_aa: CASSQLLDWTDTQYF
clone_size: -; d_call: TRBD1; j_call: TRBJ1-2; v_call: TRBV5-4; cdr3_nt: TGTGCCAGCAGCTCCCCGGACAGGTCTAACTATGGCTACACCTTC; cdr3_aa: CASSSPDRSNYGYTF
clone_size: once; d_call: -; j_call: TRBJ2-6; v_call: TRBV19; cdr3_nt: TGTGCCAGTAGTATACGACAGTTCTCTGGGGCCAACGTCCTGACTTTC; cdr3_aa: CASSIRQFSGANVLTF
clone_size: once; d_call: -; j_call: TRBJ1-1; v_call: TRBV19; cdr3_nt: TGTGCCAGTAGTCCACGAACGACAGTATCTTCTGAAGCTTTCTTT; cdr3_aa: CASSPRTTVSSEAFF
clone_size: -; d_call: -; j_call: TRBJ1-1; v_call: TRBV3-1/TRBV3-2; cdr3_nt: TGTGCCAGCAGCCCCCTCGTCGGTACGGGCACTGAAGCTTTCTTT; cdr3_aa: CASSPLVGTGTEAFF
clone_size: -; d_call: TRBD1; j_call: TRBJ1-1; v_call: TRBV6-1; cdr3_nt: TGTGCCAGCAGCGTCCCGGGACAGGGTGGTACTGAAGCTTTCTTT; cdr3_aa: CASSVPGQGGTEAFF
clone_size: -; d_call: -; j_call: TRBJ1-2; v_call: TRBV3-1/TRBV3-2; cdr3_nt: TGTGCCAGCGCCCCCCATGCCCTAACTAACTATGGCTACACCTTC; cdr3_aa: CASAPHALTNYGYTF
clone_size: -; d_call: -; j_call: TRBJ1-2; v_call: TRBV18; cdr3_nt: TGTGCCAGCTCAGGTGGTAGACAGGAGAATAACTATGGCTACACCTTC; cdr3_aa: CASSGGRQENNYGYTF
clone_size: -; d_call: -; j_call: TRBJ1-3; v_call: TRBV5-6; cdr3_nt: TGTGCCAGCAGCCCCAGCCAAAGCAGGATCTCTGGAAACACCATATATTTT; cdr3_aa: CASSPSQSRISGNTIYF
clone_size: -; d_call: -; j_call: TRBJ1-2; v_call: TRBV6-5; cdr3_nt: TGTGCCAGCAGTTCTTACAGGGTGGGCTACACCTTC; cdr3_aa: CASSSYRVGYTF
clone_size: -; d_call: -; j_call: TRBJ1-1; v_call: TRBV10-3; cdr3_nt: TGTGCCATCAGTGGAGGGGAACACCAGAACACTGAAGCTTTCTTT; cdr3_aa: CAISGGEHQNTEAFF
clone_size: -; d_call: -; j_call: TRBJ2-2; v_call: TRBV3-1/TRBV3-2; cdr3_nt: TGTGCCAGCAGACCGGGAAGCGGGGAGCTGTTTTTT; cdr3_aa: CASRPGSGELFF
clone_size: -; d_call: -; j_call: TRBJ1-2; v_call: TRBV7-9; cdr3_nt: TGTGCCAGCAGCTTAGTCGGGGGGCAGGCCGATGGCTACACCTTC; cdr3_aa: CASSLVGGQADGYTF
clone_size: -; d_call: -; j_call: TRBJ2-2; v_call: TRBV6-5; cdr3_nt: TGTGCCAGCAGTTACTCGACTAGGGGTTTTGGGGAGCTGTTTTTT; cdr3_aa: CASSYSTRGFGELFF
clone_size: -; d_call: TRBD2; j_call: TRBJ2-7; v_call: TRBV10-1; cdr3_nt: TGCGCCAGCAGTGGCCTAAGACTAGCGGGGGGACCCTACGAGCAGTACTTC; cdr3_aa: CASSGLRLAGGPYEQYF